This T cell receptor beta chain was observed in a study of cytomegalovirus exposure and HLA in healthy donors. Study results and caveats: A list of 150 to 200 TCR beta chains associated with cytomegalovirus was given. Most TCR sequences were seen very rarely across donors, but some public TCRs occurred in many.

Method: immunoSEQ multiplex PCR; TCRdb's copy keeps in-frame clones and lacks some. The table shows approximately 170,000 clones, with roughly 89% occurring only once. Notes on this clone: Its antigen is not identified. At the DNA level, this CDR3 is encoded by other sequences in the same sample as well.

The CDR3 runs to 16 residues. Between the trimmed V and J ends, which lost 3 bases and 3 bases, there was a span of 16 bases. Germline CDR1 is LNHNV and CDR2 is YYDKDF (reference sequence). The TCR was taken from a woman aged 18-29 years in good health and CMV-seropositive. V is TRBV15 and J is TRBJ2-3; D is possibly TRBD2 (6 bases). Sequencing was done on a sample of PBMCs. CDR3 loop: CATSSPLALPTDTQYF. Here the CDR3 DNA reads TGTGCCACCAGCAGCCCACTAGCCCTTCCTACAGATACGCAGTATTTT.